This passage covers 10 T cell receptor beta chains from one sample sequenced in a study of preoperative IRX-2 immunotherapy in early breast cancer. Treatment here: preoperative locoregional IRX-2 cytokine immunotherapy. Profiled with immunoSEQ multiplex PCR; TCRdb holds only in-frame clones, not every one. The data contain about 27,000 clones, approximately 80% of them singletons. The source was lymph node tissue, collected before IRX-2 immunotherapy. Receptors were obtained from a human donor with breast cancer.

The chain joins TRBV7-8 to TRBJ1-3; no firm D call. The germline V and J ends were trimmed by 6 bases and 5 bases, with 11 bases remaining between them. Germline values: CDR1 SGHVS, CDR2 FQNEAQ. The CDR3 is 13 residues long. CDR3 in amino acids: CASRAGARNTIYF. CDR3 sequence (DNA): TGTGCCAGCAGGGCCGGAGCGAGAAACACCATATATTTT.

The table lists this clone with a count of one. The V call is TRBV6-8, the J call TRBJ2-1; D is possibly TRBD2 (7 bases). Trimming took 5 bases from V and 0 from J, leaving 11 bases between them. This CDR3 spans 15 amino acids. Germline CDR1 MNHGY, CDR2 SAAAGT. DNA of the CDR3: TGTGCCAGCAGTGCCCGGGGGGCCTCCTACAATGAGCAGTTCTTC. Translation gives CASSARGASYNEQFF.

The chain's CDR3 is CASRYHSPDRTNYGYTF. The CDR3 DNA reads as TGTGCCAGCAGGTACCATAGCCCAGACAGAACTAACTATGGCTACACCTTC. V gene TRBV11-3 combines with J gene TRBJ1-2; a possible D gene is TRBD1 (5 bases). Germline CDR1 SGHNT, CDR2 YENEEA. V shed 6 bases and J shed 0 bases, with 20 bases lying between them. The CDR3 is made up of 17 amino acids.

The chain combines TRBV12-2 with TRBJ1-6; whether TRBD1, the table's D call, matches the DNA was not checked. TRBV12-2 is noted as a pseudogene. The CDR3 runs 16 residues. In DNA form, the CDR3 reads TGTGCCAGTACCATGGACAGGGGTGCCTATAATTCACCCCTCCACTTT. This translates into CASTMDRGAYNSPLHF.

CDR3 loop: CASSLGARFGAAGELFF. The CDR3 region has the DNA TGCGCCAGCAGCTTGGGGGCGAGATTTGGTGCAGCCGGGGAGCTGTTTTTT. The gene calls are TRBV5-1 and TRBJ2-2; D unresolved. In germline, CDR1 is SGHRS, CDR2 YFSETQ. The length of the CDR3 is 17 residues. V was shortened by 0 bases and J by 6 bases, with 18 bases between the two germline ends.

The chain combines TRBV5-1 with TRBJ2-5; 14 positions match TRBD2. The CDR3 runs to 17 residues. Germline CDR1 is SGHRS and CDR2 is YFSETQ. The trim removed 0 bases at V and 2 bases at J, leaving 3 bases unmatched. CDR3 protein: CASSLGLAGGTQETQYF. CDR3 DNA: TGCGCCAGCAGCTTGGGACTAGCGGGGGGGACACAAGAGACCCAGTACTTC.

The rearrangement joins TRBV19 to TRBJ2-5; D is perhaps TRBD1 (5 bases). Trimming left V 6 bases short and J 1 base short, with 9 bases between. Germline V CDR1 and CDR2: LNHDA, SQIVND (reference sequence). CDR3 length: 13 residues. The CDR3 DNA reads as TGTGCCAGTAGCCAGACAGTCCAAGAGACCCAGTACTTC. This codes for CASSQTVQETQYF.

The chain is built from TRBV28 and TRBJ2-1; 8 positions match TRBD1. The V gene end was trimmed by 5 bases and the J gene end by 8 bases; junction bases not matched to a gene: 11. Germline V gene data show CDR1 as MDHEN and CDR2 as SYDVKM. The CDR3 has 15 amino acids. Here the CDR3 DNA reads TGTGCCAGCAGTCCTGACAGGGGTGGATGGTATGAGCAGTTCTTC. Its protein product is CASSPDRGGWYEQFF.

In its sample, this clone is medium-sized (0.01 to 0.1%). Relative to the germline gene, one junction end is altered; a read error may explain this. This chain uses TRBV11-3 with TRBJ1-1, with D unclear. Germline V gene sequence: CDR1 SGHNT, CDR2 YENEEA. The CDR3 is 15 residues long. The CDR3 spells CASSLLGWGNSEAFF. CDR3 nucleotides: TGTGCCAGCAGCTTATTGGGTTGGGGAAACAGTGAAGCTTTCTTT. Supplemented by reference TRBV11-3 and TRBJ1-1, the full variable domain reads EAGVVQSPRYKIIEKKQPVAFWCNPISGHNTLYWYLQNLGQGPELLIRYENEEAVDDSQLPKDRFSAERLKGVDSTLKIQPAELGDSAVYLCASSLLGWGNSEAFFGQGTRLTVV.

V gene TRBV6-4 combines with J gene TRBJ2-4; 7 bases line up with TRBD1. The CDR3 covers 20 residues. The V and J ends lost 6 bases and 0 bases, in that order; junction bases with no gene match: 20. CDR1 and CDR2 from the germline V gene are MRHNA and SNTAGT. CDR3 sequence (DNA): TGTGCCAGCAGAGATATGGAAAGGACAGGCGATTCCCTAGCCAAAAACATTCAGTACTTC. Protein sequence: CASRDMERTGDSLAKNIQYF.